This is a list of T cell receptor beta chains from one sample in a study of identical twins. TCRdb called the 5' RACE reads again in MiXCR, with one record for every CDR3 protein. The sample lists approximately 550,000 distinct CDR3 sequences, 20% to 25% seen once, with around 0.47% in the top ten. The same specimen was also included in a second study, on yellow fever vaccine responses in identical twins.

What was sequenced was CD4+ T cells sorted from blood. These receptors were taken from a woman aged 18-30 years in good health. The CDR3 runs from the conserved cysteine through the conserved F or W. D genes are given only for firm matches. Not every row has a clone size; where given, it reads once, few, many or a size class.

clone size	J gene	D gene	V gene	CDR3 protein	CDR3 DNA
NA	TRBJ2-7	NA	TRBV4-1	CASSQAPQGYEQYF	TGCGCCAGCAGCCAAGCTCCCCAGGGCTACGAGCAGTACTTC
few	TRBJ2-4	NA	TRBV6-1	CASTGGGNIQYF	TGTGCCAGCACGGGTGGGGGAAACATTCAGTACTTC
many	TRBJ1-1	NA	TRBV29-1	CSVEDRLNTEAFF	TGCAGCGTTGAAGACAGGTTGAACACTGAAGCTTTCTTT
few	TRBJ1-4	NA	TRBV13	CASSFTGQYEKLFF	TGTGCCAGCAGCTTCACAGGACAGTATGAAAAACTGTTTTTT
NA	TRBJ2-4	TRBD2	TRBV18	CASSPPTGGAGKNIQYF	TGTGCCAGCTCACCACCCACCGGGGGGGCCGGGAAAAACATTCAGTACTTC
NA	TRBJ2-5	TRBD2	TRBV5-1	CASSIIAGGQETQYF	TGCGCCAGCAGCATAATAGCGGGAGGGCAGGAGACCCAGTACTTC
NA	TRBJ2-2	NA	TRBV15	CATSRDLGTNTGELFF	TGTGCCACCAGCAGAGATTTGGGCACGAACACCGGGGAGCTGTTTTTT
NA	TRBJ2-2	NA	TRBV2	CASVAENTGELFF	TGTGCCAGCGTGGCAGAGAACACCGGGGAGCTGTTTTTT
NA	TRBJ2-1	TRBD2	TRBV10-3	CAVSGLAGVGNEQFF	TGTGCCGTCTCGGGACTAGCGGGGGTGGGCAATGAGCAGTTCTTC
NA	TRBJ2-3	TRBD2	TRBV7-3	CASSAGTSGISGTDTQYF	TGTGCCAGCAGTGCCGGGACTAGCGGGATTTCGGGCACAGATACGCAGTATTTT
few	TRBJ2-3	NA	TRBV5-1	CASSSVRSSTDTQYF	TGCGCCAGCAGTTCCGTTCGCTCTAGCACAGATACGCAGTATTTT
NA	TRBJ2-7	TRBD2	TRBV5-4	CASSPTTSVGEQYF	TGTGCCAGCAGCCCAACGACTAGCGTTGGCGAGCAGTACTTC
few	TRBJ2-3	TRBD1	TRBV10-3	CAIRTGQATDTQYF	TGTGCCATCAGAACGGGACAGGCGACAGATACGCAGTATTTT
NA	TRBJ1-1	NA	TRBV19	CASSIGAARVNTEAFF	TGTGCCAGTAGTATTGGGGCAGCACGAGTAAACACTGAAGCTTTCTTT
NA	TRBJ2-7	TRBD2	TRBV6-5	CASSYSASGPYEQYF	TGTGCCAGCAGTTACTCAGCTAGCGGGCCTTACGAGCAGTACTTC
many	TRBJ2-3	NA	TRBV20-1	CSARGGGASTDTQYF	TGCAGTGCTAGAGGAGGGGGAGCTAGCACAGATACGCAGTATTTT
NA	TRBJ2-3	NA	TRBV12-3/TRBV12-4	CASSRDRRNGDTQYF	TGTGCCAGCAGTAGAGACAGGCGAAATGGGGATACGCAGTATTTT
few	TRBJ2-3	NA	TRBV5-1	CASSLATDADTQYF	TGCGCCAGCAGCTTGGCTACAGATGCAGATACGCAGTATTTT
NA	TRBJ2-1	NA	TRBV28	CASSNNGFNEQFF	TGTGCCAGCAGTAACAACGGGTTCAATGAGCAGTTCTTC
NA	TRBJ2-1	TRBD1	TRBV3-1	CASSRGQGVNEQFF	TGTGCCAGCAGCCGGGGACAGGGGGTCAATGAGCAGTTCTTC
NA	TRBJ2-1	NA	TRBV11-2	CASSSPRGGGPEQFF	TGTGCCAGCAGCTCCCCTAGAGGGGGGGGCCCTGAGCAGTTCTTC
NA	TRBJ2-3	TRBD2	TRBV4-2	CASSQGGRASDTQYF	TGTGCCAGCAGCCAAGGCGGGAGGGCCTCAGATACGCAGTATTTT
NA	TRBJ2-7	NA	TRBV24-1	CATSDHVDGSYEQYF	TGTGCCACCAGTGACCACGTGGACGGCTCCTACGAGCAGTACTTC
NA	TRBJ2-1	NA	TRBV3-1	CASSQDPGTYNEQFF	TGTGCCAGCAGCCAAGACCCCGGGACCTACAATGAGCAGTTCTTC
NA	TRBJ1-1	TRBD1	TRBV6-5	CASSYSGGRAFF	TGTGCCAGCAGTTACTCAGGGGGCCGGGCTTTCTTT
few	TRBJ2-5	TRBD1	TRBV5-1	CASSRQGAPQETQYF	TGCGCCAGCTCCCGACAGGGGGCCCCCCAAGAGACCCAGTACTTC
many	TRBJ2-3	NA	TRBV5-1	CASSLGRATDTQYF	TGCGCCAGCAGCTTGGGCAGGGCGACAGATACGCAGTATTTT
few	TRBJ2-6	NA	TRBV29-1	CSVADFSGANVLTF	TGCAGCGTTGCTGACTTCTCTGGGGCCAACGTCCTGACTTTC
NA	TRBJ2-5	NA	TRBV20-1	CSAIEGTLQETQYF	TGCAGTGCTATTGAAGGGACCCTCCAAGAGACCCAGTACTTC
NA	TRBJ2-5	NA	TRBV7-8	CASRLKPGVQETQYF	TGTGCCAGCAGACTAAAACCGGGTGTGCAGGAGACCCAGTACTTC
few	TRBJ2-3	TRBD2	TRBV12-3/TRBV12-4	CASSLARRSGADTQYF	TGTGCCAGCAGTTTAGCGCGGAGGAGCGGGGCAGATACGCAGTATTTT
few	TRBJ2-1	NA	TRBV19	CASSRLWALGDEQFF	TGTGCCAGTAGTAGACTCTGGGCTCTAGGGGATGAGCAGTTCTTC
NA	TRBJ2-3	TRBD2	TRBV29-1	CSVSLAGAGYTQYF	TGCAGCGTCTCTCTAGCGGGGGCCGGTTATACGCAGTATTTT
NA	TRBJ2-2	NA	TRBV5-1	CASSLVAGPANTGELFF	TGCGCCAGCAGCTTGGTTGCAGGCCCAGCGAACACCGGGGAGCTGTTTTTT
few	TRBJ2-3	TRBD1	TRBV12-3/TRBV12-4	CASSLGQGAPADTQYF	TGTGCCAGCAGTTTAGGACAGGGGGCGCCTGCAGATACGCAGTATTTT
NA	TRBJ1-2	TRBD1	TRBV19	CASSIARDRVGGYTF	TGTGCCAGTAGTATAGCCCGGGACAGGGTCGGCGGCTACACCTTC
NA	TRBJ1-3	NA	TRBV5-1	CASSPMSSGNTIYF	TGCGCCAGCAGCCCCATGAGCTCTGGAAACACCATATATTTT
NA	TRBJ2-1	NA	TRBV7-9	CASSLDLQLGEQFF	TGTGCCAGCAGCTTAGATCTACAACTCGGGGAGCAGTTCTTC
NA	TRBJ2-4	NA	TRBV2	CASSIDLGNIQYF	TGTGCCAGCAGTATAGATTTGGGAAACATTCAGTACTTC
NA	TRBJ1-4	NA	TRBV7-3	CASSLNRNEKLFF	TGTGCCAGCAGCTTAAATAGGAATGAAAAACTGTTTTTT
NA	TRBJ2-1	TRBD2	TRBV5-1	CASSFPGGPFNEQFF	TGCGCCAGCAGCTTCCCGGGGGGGCCTTTTAATGAGCAGTTCTTC